The clone carrying this T cell receptor (beta chain) was recorded once. The data derive from a study of cytomegalovirus exposure and HLA in healthy donors. Whole-study context: Tens of millions of unique TCR sequences came from HLA-typed donors in an early release.

The V end was cut by 5 bases, the J end by 3 bases, with 6 bases between. This CDR3 contains 12 residues. The germline CDR1 and CDR2 sequences are SGHDT and YYEEEE. PCR primers comprised 60 Vbeta and 13 Jbeta primers. TCRdb keeps only in-frame clones here, not all; method: immunoSEQ multiplex PCR. Altogether fewer than 150,000 clones are present, approximately 80% being singletons, with the ten largest covering 2%. The sample taken for sequencing was PBMCs. This clonotype originated in a man aged 30 to 45 in good health and CMV-seronegative. V and J are TRBV5-6 and TRBJ2-1; TRBD1 is a possible D gene (5 bases). The CDR3 reads CASRDNYNEQFF. CDR3 DNA: TGTGCCAGCAGGGACAACTACAATGAGCAGTTCTTC.